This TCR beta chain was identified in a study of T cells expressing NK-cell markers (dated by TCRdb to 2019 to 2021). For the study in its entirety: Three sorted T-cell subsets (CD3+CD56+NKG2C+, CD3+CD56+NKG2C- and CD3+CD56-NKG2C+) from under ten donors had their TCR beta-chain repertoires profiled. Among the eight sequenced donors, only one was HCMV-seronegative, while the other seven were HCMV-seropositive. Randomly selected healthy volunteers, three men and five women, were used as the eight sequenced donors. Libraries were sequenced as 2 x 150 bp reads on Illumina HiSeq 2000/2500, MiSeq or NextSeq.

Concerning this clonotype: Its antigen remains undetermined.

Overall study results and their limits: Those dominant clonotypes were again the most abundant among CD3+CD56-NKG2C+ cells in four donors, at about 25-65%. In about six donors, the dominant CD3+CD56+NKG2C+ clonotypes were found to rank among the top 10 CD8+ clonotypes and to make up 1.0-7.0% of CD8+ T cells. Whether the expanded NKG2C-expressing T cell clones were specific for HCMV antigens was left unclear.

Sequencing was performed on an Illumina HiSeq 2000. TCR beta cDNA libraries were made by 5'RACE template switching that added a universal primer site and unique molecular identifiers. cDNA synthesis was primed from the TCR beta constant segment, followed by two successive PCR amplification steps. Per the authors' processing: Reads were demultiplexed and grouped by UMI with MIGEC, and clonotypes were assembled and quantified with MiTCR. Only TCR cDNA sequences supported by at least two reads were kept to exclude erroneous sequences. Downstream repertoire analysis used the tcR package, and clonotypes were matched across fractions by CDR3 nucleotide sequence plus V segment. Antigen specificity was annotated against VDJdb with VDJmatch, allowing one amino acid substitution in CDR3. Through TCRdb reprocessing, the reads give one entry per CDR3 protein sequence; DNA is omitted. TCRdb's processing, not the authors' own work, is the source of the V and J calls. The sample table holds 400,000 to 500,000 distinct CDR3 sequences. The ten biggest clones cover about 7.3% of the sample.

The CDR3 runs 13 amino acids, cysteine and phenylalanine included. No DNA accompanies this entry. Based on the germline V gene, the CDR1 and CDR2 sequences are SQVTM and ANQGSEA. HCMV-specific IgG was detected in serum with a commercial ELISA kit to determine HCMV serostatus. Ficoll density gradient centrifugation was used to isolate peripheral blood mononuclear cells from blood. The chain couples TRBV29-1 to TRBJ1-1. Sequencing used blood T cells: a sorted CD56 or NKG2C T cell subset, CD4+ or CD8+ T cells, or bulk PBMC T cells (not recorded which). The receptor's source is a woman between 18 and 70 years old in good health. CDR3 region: CSLGRPSVTEAFF.